The 16 T cell receptor beta chains reported below all come from one sample, sequenced in a study of blood T cell repertoires in COVID-19. This table comes from immunoSEQ multiplex PCR, and its TCRdb copy is limited to in-frame clones, with some not included. The sample shows tens of thousands of clones, more than 75% of them seen only once. Sequences were obtained from peripheral blood. These receptors all come from a woman aged 80 or over with acute or convalescent COVID-19.

The genes are TRBV7-2 and TRBJ2-7; possible D gene TRBD2, 6 bases. Trimming removed 5 bases at V and 2 bases at J, with 16 bases between. There are 15 residues in the CDR3. In germline, CDR1 is SGHTA, CDR2 FQGNSA. CDR3 bases: TGTGCCAGCAGCCGGACCGGGACTTACCCCTACGAGCAGTACTTC. This codes for CASSRTGTYPYEQYF.

This clone was seen just once. The chain recombines TRBV30 with TRBJ1-1, with TRBD1 matching 12 bases. Per the germline V gene, CDR1 is GTSNPN and CDR2 is SVGIG (reference sequence). V lost 1 base to trimming and J lost 11 bases; unmatched junction nucleotides: 11. The CDR3 sequence is 15 residues long. The CDR3 nucleotides are TGTGCCTGGAGTGCCCCGGGACAGGGGGCCGGGGGCGCTTTCTTT. This encodes CAWSAPGQGAGGAFF.

The V call is TRBV5-1, the J call TRBJ1-3; 10 bases match TRBD1. Trimming took 3 bases from V and 2 from J; bases not matched to a gene: 5. Germline CDR1 SGHRS, CDR2 YFSETQ. The CDR3 spans 16 residues. CDR3 sequence (DNA): TGCGCCAGCAGCTGGACGGGACAGGGGACTGGAAACACCATATATTTT. This codes for CASSWTGQGTGNTIYF.

In nucleotides, the CDR3 is TGTGCCAGCAGCTTAGATCGAGGGACAACTGGAAACACCATATATTTT. Amino acids: CASSLDRGTTGNTIYF. V and J are TRBV11-2 and TRBJ1-3; possibly TRBD1 for D (6 bases). The CDR3 covers 16 residues. Germline values: CDR1 SGHAT, CDR2 FQNNGV. The ends were cut back, 0 bases at V and 2 bases at J, with 11 bases in the middle.

This chain uses TRBV5-1 with TRBJ1-3; TRBD1 matches at 8 bases. CDR3 length: 16 residues. Per the germline V gene, CDR1 is SGHRS and CDR2 is YFSETQ. V lost 4 bases, J lost 2 bases, and 8 bases stayed unmatched. As DNA, the CDR3 is TGCGCCAGCAGCCTTTCTCGACAGGGGACTGGAAACACCATATATTTT. Amino acid sequence: CASSLSRQGTGNTIYF.

This chain uses TRBV7-9 with TRBJ2-2; 8 nucleotides line up with TRBD1. Per germline, CDR1 SEHNR and CDR2 FQNEAQ (reference sequence). The CDR3 sequence is 18 residues long. The junction had 13 bases not matched to a gene; V was cut back by 3 bases and J by 4 bases. The CDR3 loop is CASSLGTSGGVGTGELFF. CDR3 bases: TGTGCCAGCAGCTTGGGGACGTCAGGGGGCGTGGGCACCGGGGAGCTGTTTTTT.

V is TRBV4-1 and J is TRBJ1-6; TRBD1 agrees at 7 bases. This CDR3 has 16 residues. With 4 bases clipped from V and 5 bases from J, the junction kept 8 bases outside the gene matches. CDR1 is MGHRA, CDR2 YSYEKL, per germline. CDR3 sequence: CASSLFGQDDNSPLHF. The CDR3 DNA reads TGCGCCAGCAGCCTCTTCGGACAGGACGATAATTCACCCCTCCACTTT.

V is TRBV2 and J is TRBJ2-6; D is unresolved. This CDR3 contains 14 residues. The V end was cut by 4 bases, the J end by 2 bases, with 6 bases between. Germline-derived CDR1 and CDR2 are SNHLY and FYNNEI. CDR3: CASSVSTGANVLTF. CDR3 DNA sequence: TGTGCCAGCAGTGTATCTACTGGGGCCAACGTCCTGACTTTC. The entire variable domain, with the rest obtained from reference TRBV2 and TRBJ2-6, is as follows: EPEVTQTPSHQVTQMGQEVILRCVPISNHLYFYWYRQILGQKVEFLVSFYNNEISEKSEIFDDQFSVERPDGSNFTLKIRSTKLEDSAMYFCASSVSTGANVLTFGAGSRLTVL.

This chain joins TRBV24-1 and TRBJ2-3, with 15 bases identical to TRBD2. Trimming removed 4 bases from V and 2 bases from J; junction bases left unmatched: 3. CDR1 is KGHDR and CDR2 is SFDVKD in the germline V gene. CDR3 length: 17 residues. The CDR3 here is CATSERTSGRATDTQYF. The CDR3 coding sequence is TGTGCCACCAGTGAGAGGACTAGCGGGAGGGCCACAGATACGCAGTATTTT.

The J gene is TRBJ2-1, the V gene TRBV7-9; D possibly corresponds to TRBD2 (7 bases). V lost 2 bases, J lost 0 bases, and 20 bases lay in between. CDR1 is SEHNR and CDR2 is FQNEAQ in the germline V gene (reference sequence). The length of the CDR3 is 19 residues. The CDR3 DNA sequence: TGTGCCAGCAGCTTACGGGGGGTAGGGAGGGACAACTCCTACAATGAGCAGTTCTTC. This codes for CASSLRGVGRDNSYNEQFF.

The rearrangement uses TRBV7-9 and TRBJ2-3; 7 nucleotides line up with TRBD2. CDR1 is SEHNR and CDR2 is FQNEAQ in the germline V gene (reference sequence). CDR3 length: 13 residues. Trimming took 5 bases from V and 7 from J; bases not matched to a gene: 6. CDR3 DNA: TGTGCCAGCAGCCAGGGAGGGTTCAATACGCAGTATTTT. Its protein product is CASSQGGFNTQYF.

The chain combines TRBV9 with TRBJ2-2; D not resolved. This CDR3 region has 15 residues. V gave up 0 bases and J gave up 4 bases, with 10 bases separating them. Germline values: CDR1 SGDLS, CDR2 YYNGEE. CDR3 sequence: CASSVGGTGTGELFF. The CDR3 DNA follows: TGTGCCAGCAGCGTAGGAGGCACGGGCACCGGGGAGCTGTTTTTT.

The chain combines TRBV4-3 with TRBJ2-7; no firm D call. The length of the CDR3 is 15 residues. CDR1 and CDR2 from the germline V gene are LGHNA and YSLEER. V lost 2 bases to trimming and J lost 3 bases, with 14 bases between them. DNA for the CDR3: TGCGCCAGCAGCCAATCGTACTCCGTTGGCTACGAGCAGTACTTC. It specifies CASSQSYSVGYEQYF.

V is TRBV7-8 and J is TRBJ2-7, with 14 bases aligning to TRBD2. Per the germline V gene, CDR1 is SGHVS and CDR2 is FQNEAQ. The V segment lost 4 bases and the J segment 6 bases; nucleotides outside the gene matches: 8. The CDR3 runs to 16 residues. The CDR3 bases are TGTGCCAGCAGCTCGCTGGGACTAGCGGGAGTTAGCGAGCAGTACTTC. Amino acid sequence: CASSSLGLAGVSEQYF. Filled out from reference TRBV7-8 and TRBJ2-7, the complete variable domain reads GAGVSQSPRYKVAKRGQDVALRCDPISGHVSLFWYQQALGQGPEFLTYFQNEAQLDKSGLPSDRFFAERPEGSVSTLKIQRTQQEDSAVYLCASSSLGLAGVSEQYFGPGTRLTVT.

This sequence joins TRBV25-1 and TRBJ2-2; tentatively, D is TRBD2 (5 bases). Looked up from germline, CDR1 is MGHDK and CDR2 is SYGVNS. The CDR3 runs to 12 residues. The V and J ends lost 6 bases and 7 bases respectively, with 9 bases between them. The CDR3 here is CASRGGYGELFF. In nucleotides, the CDR3 is TGTGCCAGCAGGGGCGGGTACGGGGAGCTGTTTTTT.

The rearrangement links TRBV6-2 or TRBV6-3 to TRBJ2-7; D is possibly TRBD2 (6 bases). There are 15 residues in the CDR3. Germline values: CDR1 MNHEY, CDR2 SVGEGT. The V end lost 0 bases, the J end lost 4 bases, and 13 bases lay between the germline ends. CDR3 DNA sequence: TGTGCCAGCAGTTACTCGGAGGGCGGGTGGTACGAGCAGTACTTC. Amino acids: CASSYSEGGWYEQYF.